The next 10 T cell receptor beta chains were all read from a single sample in a study of cytomegalovirus exposure and HLA in healthy donors. Vbeta (60) and Jbeta (13) primers were used in the PCR. The assay was immunoSEQ multiplex PCR, and TCRdb's table has in-frame clones only and misses some. The table includes roughly 170,000 clones, roughly 80% detected once. Sequenced input: PBMCs. These receptors came from a man aged 30-40 years in good health and CMV-seropositive.

CDR3 sequence (DNA): TGTGCCAGCAGCCCGGACAGGGTACAGCCCCAGCATTTT. Amino acid sequence: CASSPDRVQPQHF. The gene calls are TRBV7-2 and TRBJ1-5, with TRBD1 matching 8 bases. Germline CDR1 and CDR2: SGHTA and FQGNSA. V shed 5 bases, J shed 7 bases, and the junction held 4 bases outside the gene matches. The CDR3 runs to 13 residues. Supplemented by reference TRBV7-2 and TRBJ1-5, the full variable domain reads GAGVSQSPSNKVTEKGKDVELRCDPISGHTALYWYRQSLGQGLEFLIYFQGNSAPDKSGLPSDRFSAERTGGSVSTLTIQRTQQEDSAVYLCASSPDRVQPQHFGDGTRLSIL.

This clone was seen a handful of times. The genes are TRBV27 and TRBJ2-1, with 9 bases identical to TRBD1. After removal of 5 bases from V and 10 bases from J, the junction contained 3 bases not matched to a gene. The CDR3 runs to 12 residues. The germline CDR1 and CDR2 sequences are MNHEY and SMNVEV (reference sequence). The CDR3 DNA reads TGTGCCAGCAGTGGGACAGGGTTCGAGCAGTTCTTC. This gives the protein CASSGTGFEQFF.

This chain links TRBV18 with TRBJ2-7; 8 nucleotides agree with TRBD1. There are 14 residues in the CDR3. Germline V gives CDR1 KGHSH, CDR2 LQKENI. V shed 2 bases, J shed 4 bases, and the junction held 4 bases outside the gene matches. The CDR3 protein is CASSPETGVYEQYF. The CDR3 DNA follows: TGTGCCAGCTCACCAGAGACAGGGGTATACGAGCAGTACTTC.

The gene calls are TRBV28 and TRBJ2-1; 8 nucleotides line up with TRBD2. Germline V gene lookup returns CDR1 MDHEN and CDR2 SYDVKM. With 0 bases clipped from V and 10 bases from J, the junction kept 8 bases outside the gene matches. The CDR3 extends over 15 amino acids. CDR3 sequence: CASSLWRGAQLEQFF. The CDR3 DNA reads as TGTGCCAGCAGTTTATGGCGGGGGGCCCAATTGGAGCAGTTCTTC.

Points on this clone: This specimen includes other DNA sequences encoding the same CDR3. V usage is TRBV6-5 and J usage is TRBJ1-5, with D perhaps matching TRBD1 (6 bases). The CDR3 contains 13 residues. Germline CDR1 MNHEY, CDR2 SVGAGI. The V gene lost 6 bases and the J gene lost 3 bases, with 9 bases spanning the gap. The CDR3 loop is CASSRGSNQPQHF. Here the CDR3 DNA reads TGTGCCAGCAGCAGGGGTTCCAATCAGCCCCAGCATTTT.

CDR3 region: CASSLLHRGGSYNEQFF. The CDR3 DNA is TGTGCCAGCAGTTTATTGCACCGGGGGGGGTCCTACAATGAGCAGTTCTTC. This chain links TRBV27 with TRBJ2-1; 8 bases are shared with TRBD2. Germline assignment: CDR1 MNHEY and CDR2 SMNVEV (reference sequence). This CDR3 contains 17 residues. The ends lost 1 base at V and 1 base at J; junction bases unmatched: 6.

The V gene is TRBV5-1, the J gene TRBJ1-2, with 8 nucleotides matching TRBD1. CDR3 length: 14 amino acids. CDR1 and CDR2 (germline): SGHRS, YFSETQ. The V segment lost 4 bases and the J segment 6 bases; nucleotides outside the gene matches: 8. The CDR3 protein is CASSLWTGNNGYTF. The DNA for the CDR3 is TGCGCCAGCAGCCTATGGACAGGGAATAATGGCTACACCTTC.

The rearrangement joins TRBV4-1 to TRBJ2-3; D gene ambiguous. Germline V gene sequence: CDR1 MGHRA, CDR2 YSYEKL. The CDR3 has 15 residues. V shed 0 bases and J shed 2 bases, with 9 bases lying between them. In nucleotides, the CDR3 is TGCGCCAGCAGCCAAGATGGCCAGGCCACAGATACGCAGTATTTT. Its translation is CASSQDGQATDTQYF.

The J gene is TRBJ1-2, the V gene TRBV6-5; 9 bases match TRBD1. The CDR3 sequence is 14 residues long. Germline lookup yields CDR1 MNHEY and CDR2 SVGAGI. V trimming: 2 bases; J trimming: 8 bases; junction bases outside the gene matches: 6. The CDR3, as DNA: TGTGCCAGCAGTTACAGGGGGACAGGGAGAGGCTACACCTTC. Protein: CASSYRGTGRGYTF.

This clone was seen only a few times. The chain recombines TRBV27 with TRBJ2-5; perhaps TRBD2 as D (6 bases). CDR1 is MNHEY, CDR2 SMNVEV, per germline (reference sequence). V was trimmed by 0 bases and J by 5 bases, leaving 13 bases between them. The CDR3 has 15 amino acids. CDR3 bases: TGTGCCAGCAGTTTATCGCCGGGACTTCGGGAGACCCAGTACTTC. This sequence encodes CASSLSPGLRETQYF.